These 5 T cell receptor beta chains came from one sample sequenced in a study of CD8 T cells in Susac syndrome. cDNA came from roughly 0.47 to 1 ug RNA primed by random hexamers. TCRdb re-derived calls from the immunoSEQ multiplex PCR reads in MiXCR, one entry per CDR3 protein. The table includes approximately 70,000 distinct CDR3 sequences, 85% to 95% detected once. The sample comprised CD8+ T cells from PBMCs. These receptors came from a human donor in good health.

The chain employs TRBV4-3 and TRBJ2-3; D is ambiguous. The end of the DNA fits TRBJ1-5 better, so the J call may be wrong. The CDR3 consists of 14 residues. In germline, CDR1 is LGHNA, CDR2 YSLEER. The CDR3 DNA is TGCGCCAGCAGCCGTGAGGGAGGCCCAGATACGCAGCATTTT. It encodes CASSREGGPDTQHF.

The sample holds one count of this clonotype. The chain uses TRBV30 and TRBJ2-3, with a weak D call TRBD2 (6 bases). The CDR3 has 13 residues. The V gene's germline CDR1 is GTSNPN and CDR2 SVGIG (reference sequence). V was cut by 0 bases and J by 5 bases, with 9 bases left in between. The CDR3 DNA sequence: TGTGCCTGGAGTGTGGTGGGGGGAGATACGCAGTATTTT. Protein product: CAWSVVGGDTQYF.

J is TRBJ2-3 and V is TRBV6-1; TRBD2 aligns across 13 bases. The CDR3 is 16 amino acids. V was clipped by 4 bases and J by 0 bases; unmatched bases: 1. CDR1 is MNHNS and CDR2 is SASEGT in the germline V gene. The CDR3 loop is CASSGGLAGSTDTQYF. The CDR3 nucleotides are TGTGCCAGCAGTGGGGGACTAGCGGGGAGCACAGATACGCAGTATTTT.

The chain uses TRBV7-9 and TRBJ1-5; D not certain. Germline values: CDR1 SEHNR, CDR2 FQNEAQ (reference sequence). V dropped 1 base and J dropped 7 bases, with 11 bases sitting between them. CDR3 length equals 14 residues. DNA for the CDR3: TGTGCCAGCAGCTTAGGGGGTAGTGACCAGCCCCAGCATTTT. This encodes CASSLGGSDQPQHF.

The CDR3 sequence: CASSLLGAYYEQYF. The CDR3 DNA follows: TGTGCCAGCAGTTTATTGGGCGCTTACTACGAGCAGTACTTC. V gene TRBV27 combines with J gene TRBJ2-7; D not certain. Germline CDR1 is MNHEY and CDR2 is SMNVEV (reference sequence). V lost 1 base and J 3 bases, leaving 10 bases between the germline ends. The CDR3 is 14 amino acids.